This T cell receptor beta chain originates from a study of T cell repertoires in cytomegalovirus infection. Study background: Public TCR beta signature analysis indicated the presence of both CMV infection and matching HLA type. Study results and limitations: The cumulative frequency of public TCR beta families identified carriers of CMV plus the relevant HLA.

TCRdb redid the calling of the reads with MiXCR, one entry per CDR3 protein. The repertoire consists of 250,000 or so distinct CDR3 sequences, with 8% to 9.5% occurring once and the leading ten covering over 12%. Germline V gene data show CDR1 as SGHTA and CDR2 as FQGNSA. CDR3 size: 11 residues. Trimming stripped 5 bases from V and 4 bases from J, with 5 bases between. In its sample, this clonotype was seen many times. Antigen: not known. Sample: PBMCs. The sequence was obtained from a human donor in good health (CMV status not recorded). Some clones in this sample may be carry-over from other donors' samples. The chain carries TRBV7-2 and TRBJ1-1, with D unresolved. As DNA, the CDR3 is TGTGCCAGCAGCCGAAGCACTGAAGCTTTCTTT. This translates into CASSRSTEAFF.